This T cell receptor (beta chain) was found in a study of blood T cell repertoires in COVID-19. Assay used: immunoSEQ multiplex PCR; TCRdb lists only in-frame clones, some missing. The data show about 100,000 clones, with approximately 86% seen just once and roughly an eighth held by the top ten. The CDR3 consists of 16 residues. The V gene's germline CDR1 is SGHKS and CDR2 YYEKEE (reference sequence). J lost 3 bases, V lost 5 bases, and 9 bases had no gene match. Material: peripheral blood. The chain combines TRBV5-5 with TRBJ2-1; 9 positions agree with TRBD1. The clonotype originates from a man aged 45 to 65 with active or convalescent COVID-19. The DNA of the CDR3 is TGTGCCAGCAGACAACAGGGGGCGAGAATCTACAATGAGCAGTTCTTC. It is translated as CASRQQGARIYNEQFF.